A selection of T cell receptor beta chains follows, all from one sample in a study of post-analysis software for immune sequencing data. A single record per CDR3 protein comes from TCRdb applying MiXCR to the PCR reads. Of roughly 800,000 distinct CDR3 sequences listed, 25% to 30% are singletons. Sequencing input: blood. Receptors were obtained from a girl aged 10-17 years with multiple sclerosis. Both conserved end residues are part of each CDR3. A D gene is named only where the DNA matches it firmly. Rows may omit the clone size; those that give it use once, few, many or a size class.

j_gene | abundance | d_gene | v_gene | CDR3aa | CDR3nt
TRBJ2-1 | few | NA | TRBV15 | CATSKGGYNEQFF | TGTGCCACCAGCAAGGGCGGCTACAATGAGCAGTTCTTC
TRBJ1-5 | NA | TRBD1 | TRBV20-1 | CSAASPGQLNQPQHF | TGCAGTGCTGCTAGCCCGGGACAGCTCAATCAGCCCCAGCATTTT
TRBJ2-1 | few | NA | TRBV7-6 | CASSPWVENNEQFF | TGTGCCAGCAGCCCCTGGGTAGAAAACAATGAGCAGTTCTTC
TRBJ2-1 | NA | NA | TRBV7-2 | CASMYRASYNEQFF | TGTGCCAGCATGTACAGGGCCTCCTACAATGAGCAGTTCTTC
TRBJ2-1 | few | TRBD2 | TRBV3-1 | CASSPEGLAGRGEQFF | TGTGCCAGCAGCCCGGAGGGACTAGCGGGAAGAGGTGAGCAGTTCTTC
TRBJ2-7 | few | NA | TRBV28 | CASSAPGTQSYEQYF | TGTGCCAGCAGTGCCCCCGGGACTCAGTCCTACGAGCAGTACTTC
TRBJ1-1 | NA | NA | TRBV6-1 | CASRGPGHTEAFF | TGTGCCAGCAGGGGACCGGGGCACACTGAAGCTTTCTTT
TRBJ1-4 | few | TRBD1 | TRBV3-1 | CASSYRTGEGGKLFF | TGTGCCAGCAGCTATCGTACAGGGGAAGGGGGAAAACTGTTTTTT
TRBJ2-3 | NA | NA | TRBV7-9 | CVSSLVWGDTDTQYF | TGTGTCAGCAGCTTAGTATGGGGGGACACAGATACGCAGTATTTT
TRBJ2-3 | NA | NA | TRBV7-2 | CASSLETATDTQYF | TGTGCCAGCAGCCTCGAGACTGCCACAGATACGCAGTATTTT
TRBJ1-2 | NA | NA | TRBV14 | CASSPGPPRYGYTF | TGTGCCAGCAGCCCAGGTCCTCCCAGATATGGCTACACCTTC
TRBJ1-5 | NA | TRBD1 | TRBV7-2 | CASSRAAGTGNQPQHF | TGTGCCAGCAGCCGAGCCGCCGGGACAGGGAATCAGCCCCAGCATTTT
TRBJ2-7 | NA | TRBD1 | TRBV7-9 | CASSPKQGALYEQYF | TGTGCCAGCAGCCCCAAGCAGGGGGCTCTCTACGAGCAGTACTTC
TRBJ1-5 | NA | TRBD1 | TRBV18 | CASSRQGDDQPQHF | TGTGCCAGCTCACGACAGGGGGATGATCAGCCCCAGCATTTT
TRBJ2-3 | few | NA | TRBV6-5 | CASSYSISGNTQYF | TGTGCCAGCAGTTACTCGATATCAGGGAATACGCAGTATTTT
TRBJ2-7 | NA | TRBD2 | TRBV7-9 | CASSRLAGLNNEQYF | TGTGCCAGCAGCAGACTAGCGGGGTTAAACAATGAGCAGTACTTC